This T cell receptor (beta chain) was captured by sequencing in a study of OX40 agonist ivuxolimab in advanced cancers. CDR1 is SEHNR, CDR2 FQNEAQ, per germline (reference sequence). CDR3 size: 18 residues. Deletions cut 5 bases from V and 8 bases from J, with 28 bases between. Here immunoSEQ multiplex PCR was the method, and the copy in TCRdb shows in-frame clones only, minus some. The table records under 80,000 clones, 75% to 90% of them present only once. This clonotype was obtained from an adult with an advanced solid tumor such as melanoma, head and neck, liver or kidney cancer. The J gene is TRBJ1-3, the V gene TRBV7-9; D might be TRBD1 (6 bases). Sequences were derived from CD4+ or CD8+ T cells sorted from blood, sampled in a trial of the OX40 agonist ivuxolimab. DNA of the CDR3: TGTGCCAGCAGCACCGACAGGCTTTTGGGACCCACGGTTGACACCATATATTTT. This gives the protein CASSTDRLLGPTVDTIYF.